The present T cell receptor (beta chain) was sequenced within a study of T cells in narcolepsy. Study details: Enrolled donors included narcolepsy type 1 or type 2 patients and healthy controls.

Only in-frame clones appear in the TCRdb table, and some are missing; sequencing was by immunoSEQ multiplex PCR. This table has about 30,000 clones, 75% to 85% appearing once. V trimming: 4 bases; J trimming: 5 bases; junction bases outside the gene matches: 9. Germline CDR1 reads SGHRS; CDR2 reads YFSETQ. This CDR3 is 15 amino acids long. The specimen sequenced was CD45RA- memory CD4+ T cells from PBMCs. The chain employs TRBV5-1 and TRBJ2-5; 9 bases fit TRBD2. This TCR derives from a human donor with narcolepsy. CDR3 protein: CASSRVAGDVETQYF. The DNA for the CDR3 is TGCGCCAGCAGCAGAGTAGCGGGAGATGTGGAGACCCAGTACTTC.